These 22 T cell receptor beta chains came from one sample sequenced in a study of neurological immune-mediated disorders (dated by TCRdb to the late 2010s). The sample's time point label, decoded: longitudinal time-point 2. Library prep was done by 5' RACE. Sequencing instrument: Illumina HiSeq 2500. TCRdb applied fastp at Q25 and MiXCR to the public reads, then kept only in-frame beta chains. CDR3 protein sequences are deduplicated, and each keeps its most common genes and DNA. The sample table lists 84,000 or so distinct CDR3 sequences, about 13% of them with a count of one. The top ten clonotypes cover roughly 5% of the sample. The sequencing input was PBMCs. The receptors were gathered from a female donor with HTLV-1-associated myelopathy (HAM/TSP).

This sequence joins TRBV6-1 and TRBJ2-5; a possible D gene is TRBD1 (6 bases). Germline CDR1 reads MNHNS; CDR2 reads SASEGT. Between the trimmed V and J ends, which lost 6 bases and 6 bases, there was a span of 20 bases. The CDR3 is 15 amino acids. CDR3 sequence reads: CASSAPWGQRKTQYF. CDR3 bases: TGTGCCAGCAGCGCCCCGTGGGGGCAGCGGAAGACCCAGTACTTC.

This clonotype came up many times. J is TRBJ2-3 and V is TRBV12-3 or TRBV12-4, with 13 nucleotides matching TRBD2. The ends lost 6 bases at V and 1 base at J; junction bases unmatched: 1. The CDR3 sequence is 15 residues long. The CDR3 nucleotides read TGTGCCAGCAGCGGACTAGCGGGGGGCACAGATACGCAGTATTTT. Translated: CASSGLAGGTDTQYF.

This clonotype has a count of ten or more. This chain joins TRBV20-1 and TRBJ2-1; TRBD2 matches at 9 bases. The V gene end was trimmed by 8 bases and the J gene end by 0 bases; junction bases not matched to a gene: 5. Germline assignment: CDR1 DFQATT and CDR2 SNEGSKA (reference sequence). The CDR3 runs to 14 residues. The CDR3 sequence: CSSVAGASYNEQFF. As DNA, the CDR3 is TGCAGTTCGGTAGCGGGGGCCTCCTACAATGAGCAGTTCTTC.

The table lists this clonotype with a few counts. This sequence may be a read error, since a much larger clone differs from it by one base. The J gene is TRBJ2-1, the V gene TRBV12-3 or TRBV12-4; the match to TRBD2 covers 7 bases. This CDR3 spans 15 amino acids. The CDR3 DNA reads TGTGCCAGCAGGGCCCAGGGACTAAACTACAATGAGGAGTTCTTC. Encoded protein: CASRAQGLNYNEEFF.

This clonotype was recorded many times. The chain is built from TRBV7-2 and TRBJ2-3; no definite D call. V lost 1 base to trimming and J lost 0 bases, with 14 bases between them. The germline gives CDR1 SGHTA, CDR2 FQGNSA. The CDR3 contains 17 residues. CDR3 residues: CASSLDFRQVSTDTQYF. CDR3 nucleotide sequence: TGTGCCAGCAGCTTAGACTTTCGGCAGGTTAGCACAGATACGCAGTATTTT.

This clonotype was recorded at least ten times. J is TRBJ1-6 and V is TRBV20-1, with a weak D call TRBD1 (6 bases). This CDR3 comprises 18 residues. From germline, CDR1 is DFQATT and CDR2 SNEGSKA (reference sequence). V lost 6 bases, J lost 0 bases, and 21 bases lay in between. CDR3 nucleotide sequence: TGCAGTGCCCCAAAGGGGGGCTTGGGGAGCTCCTATAATTCACCCCTCCACTTT. Protein: CSAPKGGLGSSYNSPLHF.

A few counts support this clonotype. J is TRBJ2-7 and V is TRBV4-1; D is undetermined. The CDR3 totals 14 residues. Germline lookup yields CDR1 MGHRA and CDR2 YSYEKL. Trimming removed 1 base from V and 4 bases from J, with 11 bases in between. As DNA, the CDR3 is TGCGCCAGCAGCCAAGGGCCAACCGGGTACGAGCAGTACTTC. Translation: CASSQGPTGYEQYF.

This clonotype has ten or more counts. This rearrangement joins TRBV5-1 to TRBJ2-1; 9 bases map to TRBD1. Trimming removed 0 bases from V and 2 bases from J; junction bases left unmatched: 3. CDR3 length: 16 residues. Germline-derived CDR1 and CDR2 are SGHRS and YFSETQ. The CDR3 nucleotides read TGCGCCAGCAGCTTGGGGGACAGGGACCCCTACAATGAGCAGTTCTTC. It codes for CASSLGDRDPYNEQFF. The full variable domain, in which reference TRBV5-1 and TRBJ2-1 provide the parts outside the CDR3, is KAGVTQTPRYLIKTRGQQVTLSCSPISGHRSVSWYQQTPGQGLQFLFEYFSETQRNKGNFPGRFSGRQFSNSRSEMNVSTLELGDSALYLCASSLGDRDPYNEQFFGPGTRLTVL.

This clonotype was observed many times. The V gene is TRBV20-1, the J gene TRBJ2-7; perhaps TRBD1 as D (6 bases). Per germline, CDR1 DFQATT and CDR2 SNEGSKA (reference sequence). Deletions cut 0 bases from V and 3 bases from J, with 15 bases between. The CDR3 covers 15 residues. The CDR3 DNA follows: TGCAGTGCTAGAGATCCCAGGGGTGGTGGCTACGAGCAGTACTTC. Amino acid sequence: CSARDPRGGGYEQYF.

This clonotype came up many times. The genes are TRBV10-3 and TRBJ1-5, with D perhaps matching TRBD1 (5 bases). This CDR3 is built from 15 residues. Trimming removed 2 bases from V and 0 bases from J, with 8 bases in between. CDR1 and CDR2 (germline): ENHRY, SYGVKD. The CDR3 DNA sequence: TGTGCCATCAGTGAGACAGGTATTAGCAATCAGCCCCAGCATTTT. Translating it yields CAISETGISNQPQHF.

This clonotype has ten or more counts. The genes are TRBV10-3 and TRBJ2-2; D is possibly TRBD2 (5 bases). CDR3 length: 16 residues. CDR1 and CDR2 from the germline V gene are ENHRY and SYGVKD. V dropped 1 base and J dropped 5 bases, with 14 bases sitting between them. DNA for the CDR3: TGTGCCATCAGTGAGTTCGAGACCCCGGGAACCGGGGAGCTGTTTTTT. It encodes CAISEFETPGTGELFF.

This clonotype came up many times. The chain joins TRBV12-3 or TRBV12-4 to TRBJ1-5, with 8 nucleotides matching TRBD1. Trimming took 3 bases from V and 10 from J; bases not matched to a gene: 2. The CDR3 loop spans 12 amino acids. The CDR3 DNA follows: TGTGCCAGCAGTTTGGACAGGGAACCCCAGCATTTT. Its translation: CASSLDREPQHF.

Ten or more counts support this clonotype. The V gene is TRBV5-6, the J gene TRBJ2-3; 9 bases map to TRBD2. There are 15 residues in the CDR3. Per germline, CDR1 SGHDT and CDR2 YYEEEE. V lost 2 bases and J lost 8; bases outside the gene matches: 9. Written as DNA, the CDR3 is TGTGCCAGCAGCTTCGGTGCGGGGGGGACCGCTACGCAGTATTTT. It is translated as CASSFGAGGTATQYF.

The chain has TRBV6-5 and TRBJ2-3, with 7 bases fitting TRBD1. Germline-derived CDR1 and CDR2 are MNHEY and SVGAGI. This CDR3 contains 12 residues. J gave up 6 bases and V 10 bases, and 7 bases lay outside the gene matches. The CDR3 nucleotides read TGTGCCATCGGACAGGCGCACGATACGCAGTATTTT. Translation: CAIGQAHDTQYF.

There are many counts of this clonotype. This chain joins TRBV11-2 and TRBJ2-1; D is unresolved. This CDR3 region has 14 residues. V lost 0 bases and J 2 bases, leaving 5 bases between the germline ends. Germline assignment: CDR1 SGHAT and CDR2 FQNNGV. For the CDR3, the DNA is TGTGCCAGCAGCTTAGACGCAGCCTACAATGAGCAGTTCTTC. This translates into CASSLDAAYNEQFF.

This clonotype has just a few counts. The chain links TRBV29-1 to TRBJ1-6; no definite D call. V was trimmed by 7 bases and J by 8 bases, leaving 15 bases between them. Looked up from germline, CDR1 is SQVTM and CDR2 is ANQGSEA. This CDR3 is 13 amino acids long. The CDR3 sequence: CSANDGSDSPLHF. CDR3 in DNA: TGCAGCGCCAACGATGGCAGCGATTCACCCCTCCACTTT. Complete variable domain (other parts from reference TRBV29-1 and TRBJ1-6): SAVISQKPSRDICQRGTSLTIQCQVDSQVTMMFWYRQQPGQSLTLIATANQGSEATYESGFVIDKFPISRPNLTFSTLTVSNMSPEDSSIYLCSANDGSDSPLHFGNGTRLTVT.

This clonotype showed up many times. The genes are TRBV5-1 and TRBJ2-5; D is perhaps TRBD2 (5 bases). CDR1 is SGHRS and CDR2 is YFSETQ in the germline V gene. This CDR3 region has 17 residues. Trimming cost V 3 bases and J 5 bases, with 23 bases left between them. The CDR3 sequence is CASSSIGGAGAHETQYF. The CDR3 region has the DNA TGCGCCAGCAGCTCAATTGGAGGAGCTGGAGCCCATGAGACCCAGTACTTC.

This clonotype was counted ten times or more. This chain connects TRBV12-5 to TRBJ2-7; D is undetermined. The CDR3 runs 12 residues. V lost 6 bases, J lost 5 bases, and 11 bases lay in between. Germline loops: CDR1 LGHNT, CDR2 FRNRAP. As DNA, the CDR3 is TGTGCTAGTGGCCGCCGGGTCAACGAGCAGTACTTC. Amino acids: CASGRRVNEQYF.

Details on this clonotype: A read error is possible here, since a much larger clone lies one base away. The chain couples TRBV27 to TRBJ1-4; TRBD1 agrees at 7 bases. This CDR3 contains 15 residues. The germline V gene encodes CDR1 MNHEY and CDR2 SMNVEV (reference sequence). The CDR3 loop reads CDSTAPGQPNEKLFF. CDR3 nucleotide sequence: TGTGACAGCACAGCCCCGGGACAGCCTAATGAAAAACTGTTTTTT.

This chain uses TRBV10-3 with TRBJ2-3; no definite D call. Trimming cost V 9 bases and J 2 bases, with 9 bases left between them. The CDR3 extends over 12 amino acids. CDR1 is ENHRY and CDR2 is SYGVKD in the germline V gene. CDR3 bases: TGTGCCATAGGAGAAGACACAGATACGCAGTATTTT. It yields the protein CAIGEDTDTQYF.

The rearrangement uses TRBV5-1 and TRBJ2-7; D may correspond to TRBD1 or TRBD2 (5 bases each). CDR3 size: 13 residues. Germline values: CDR1 SGHRS, CDR2 YFSETQ. The CDR3 nucleotides are TGCGTACCCATGAGGACACGGGATTGGGAGCAGTACTTC. Translation: CVPMRTRDWEQYF.

As to this clonotype: This sequence may be a read error, since a much larger clone differs from it by one base. The conserved final phenylalanine or tryptophan is absent from the CDR3, which likely points to a read error. This rearrangement joins TRBV20-1 to TRBJ1-1, with D unclear. CDR3 size: 14 residues. Germline assignment: CDR1 DFQATT and CDR2 SNEGSKA (reference sequence). Trimming took 1 base from V and 7 from J, leaving 16 bases between them. CDR3 DNA sequence: TGCAGTGCTAGAGCCCCAGGAAGGGCAAATGAAGCTTTCTTG. Translation gives CSARAPGRANEAFL.